This entry concerns a single TCR beta chain. Its antigen remains unidentified. The table came from immunoSEQ multiplex PCR; TCRdb's copy has only in-frame clones and leaves some out. The sample includes roughly 250,000 clones, approximately 93% of them seen just once. These data are taken from a study of T cell responses to AZD1222 COVID-19 vaccine. About the research overall: Researchers grouped second doses given at about 4 or about 12 weeks into one pool.

Study-wide points: Dominant at 160-218 and 743-854, vaccine-associated CD4 TCRs also spanned spike. Increases in Spike-specific TCR breadth and depth were seen after two AZD1222 doses. Scientists sampled the repertoires only once the peak T cell response had passed.

Source: peripheral blood, taken on day 0 of AZD1222 vaccination. The clonotype originates from an adult in good health.

As DNA, the CDR3 is TGTGCCAGCTCACCGACTCAGGATCAGCCCCAGCATTTT. Translated: CASSPTQDQPQHF. The chain employs TRBV18 and TRBJ1-5; no clear D. The CDR3 has 13 amino acids. Germline-derived CDR1 and CDR2 are KGHSH and LQKENI. Trimming took off 3 bases at V and 5 bases at J, with 8 bases between the two ends.